The rows below give T cell receptor beta chains drawn from one sample of a study of OX40 agonist ivuxolimab in advanced cancers. TCRdb's copy holds only in-frame clones and misses some; the assay was immunoSEQ multiplex PCR. The sample has under 55,000 clones, roughly 91% seen once. This specimen was CD4+ or CD8+ T cells sorted from blood, taken in a trial of the OX40 agonist ivuxolimab. All receptors derive from an adult with an advanced solid tumor such as melanoma, head and neck, liver or kidney cancer. Each CDR3 is given with its conserved first and last residue. A D gene is named only where the DNA matches it firmly. Some rows have no size entry. The others give once, few or many, or a class for an expanded clone.

d_call,clone_size,j_call,v_call,cdr3_aa,cdr3_nt
TRBD1,.,TRBJ1-5,TRBV4-3,CASSHDRGRGQPQHF,TGCGCCAGCAGCCACGACAGGGGGCGAGGTCAGCCCCAGCATTTT
.,.,TRBJ2-4,TRBV7-9,CASSPNGGNIQYF,TGTGCCAGCAGCCCGAATGGGGGAAACATTCAGTACTTC
.,.,TRBJ1-5,TRBV19,CASSIIGSNQPQHF,TGTGCCAGTAGTATAATCGGTAGCAATCAGCCCCAGCATTTT
TRBD2,.,TRBJ2-1,TRBV28,CASSYLTIAGEVGEQFF,TGTGCCAGCAGTTATCTGACTATAGCGGGAGAGGTGGGTGAGCAGTTCTTC
.,.,TRBJ1-1,TRBV28,CASSPLNTEAFF,TGTGCCAGCAGTCCCCTTAACACTGAAGCTTTCTTT
.,.,TRBJ1-3,TRBV7-2,CASSSYHREFRSGNTIYF,TGTGCCAGCAGCTCATACCACAGGGAATTCAGGTCTGGAAACACCATATATTTT
.,.,TRBJ2-3,TRBV9,CASSEGEWSTDTQYF,TGTGCCAGCAGCGAGGGGGAGTGGAGCACAGATACGCAGTATTTT
.,.,TRBJ1-1,TRBV7-2,CASRSPGGTEAFF,TGTGCCAGCAGAAGTCCGGGGGGAACTGAAGCTTTCTTT
TRBD2,.,TRBJ2-3,TRBV9,CASTHERDTDTQYF,TGTGCCAGCACCCACGAGCGGGACACAGATACGCAGTATTTT
.,.,TRBJ1-1,TRBV19,CASCSRPNTEAFF,TGTGCCAGTTGCAGTAGACCGAACACTGAAGCTTTCTTT
.,.,TRBJ2-1,TRBV19,CASRETGEFNEQFF,TGTGCCAGTAGGGAGACAGGCGAATTCAATGAGCAGTTCTTC
.,.,TRBJ2-1,TRBV14,CASSQAFWRNEQFF,TGTGCCAGCAGCCAAGCTTTCTGGCGCAATGAGCAGTTCTTC
TRBD2,once,TRBJ2-3,TRBV7-6,CASSLESGRRTDTQYF,TGTGCCAGCAGCTTAGAAAGCGGGAGGCGCACAGATACGCAGTATTTT
.,few,TRBJ1-5,TRBV19,CASRTGLSLNQPQHF,TGTGCCAGTAGAACGGGCCTTTCGCTTAATCAGCCCCAGCATTTT
TRBD2,.,TRBJ2-3,TRBV5-4,CASSFGLLAGADTQYF,TGTGCCAGCAGCTTCGGCCTACTAGCGGGGGCAGATACGCAGTATTTT
.,few,TRBJ1-5,TRBV7-9,CASSSSGEGRAGNQPQHF,TGTGCCAGCAGCTCCTCAGGTGAAGGGAGAGCAGGCAATCAGCCCCAGCATTTT
.,.,TRBJ2-3,TRBV10-3,CAIKEDSSTDTQYF,TGTGCCATCAAGGAGGACTCTAGCACAGATACGCAGTATTTT
.,.,TRBJ2-1,TRBV27,CASSLEGIRGDEQFF,TGTGCCAGCAGCCTAGAGGGAATCAGGGGCGATGAGCAGTTCTTC
.,.,TRBJ2-5,TRBV6-4,CASSEVSRGETQYF,TGTGCCAGCAGTGAGGTTTCCCGCGGAGAGACCCAGTACTTC
.,.,TRBJ1-1,TRBV27,CASSLIGNTEAFF,TGTGCCAGCAGTTTGATAGGGAACACTGAAGCTTTCTTT
.,.,TRBJ2-6,TRBV29-1,CSVERSSGANVLTF,TGCAGCGTTGAACGATCCTCTGGGGCCAACGTCCTGACTTTC
TRBD1,.,TRBJ2-1,TRBV9,CASSAGTGRNEQFF,TGTGCCAGCAGCGCCGGGACAGGGAGGAATGAGCAGTTCTTC
.,few,TRBJ2-7,TRBV2,CASSDRVSYEQYF,TGTGCCAGCAGTGACCGGGTCAGCTACGAGCAGTACTTC
TRBD1,.,TRBJ2-7,TRBV7-8,CASSFFGTGDTYEQYF,TGTGCCAGCAGCTTCTTCGGGACAGGGGACACCTACGAGCAGTACTTC
.,.,TRBJ1-1,TRBV30,CAWSLGPNPGTEAFF,TGTGCCTGGAGTCTTGGACCGAACCCGGGCACTGAAGCTTTCTTT
.,.,TRBJ1-1,TRBV7-9,CASSLAGINTEAFF,TGTGCCAGCAGCTTAGCCGGGATCAACACTGAAGCTTTCTTT
TRBD2,.,TRBJ2-7,TRBV28,CASSPGGARYEQYF,TGTGCCAGCAGTCCCGGGGGGGCCAGGTACGAGCAGTACTTC
.,.,TRBJ2-7,TRBV29-1,CSVVKEEGFFYEQYF,TGCAGCGTAGTTAAGGAGGAGGGCTTTTTCTACGAGCAGTACTTC
.,.,TRBJ2-7,TRBV7-8,CASSLDLGTTYEQYF,TGTGCCAGCAGCTTAGACTTGGGCACAACCTACGAGCAGTACTTC
TRBD1,.,TRBJ2-1,TRBV7-8,CASSVGTGSYNEQFF,TGTGCCAGCAGCGTCGGGACAGGGTCCTACAATGAGCAGTTCTTC
.,.,TRBJ2-7,TRBV5-8,CASSLEIGRSYEQYF,TGTGCCAGCAGCTTGGAAATAGGTCGCTCCTACGAGCAGTACTTC
.,.,TRBJ2-7,TRBV7-8,CASSPTRPEQYF,TGTGCCAGCAGCCCTACTCGGCCCGAGCAGTACTTC
.,.,TRBJ2-7,TRBV4-3,CASSQDQGSSYEQYF,TGCGCCAGCAGCCAAGATCAGGGTAGCTCCTACGAGCAGTACTTC
.,.,TRBJ2-5,TRBV28,CASSLQETQYF,TGTGCCAGCAGTTTACAAGAGACCCAGTACTTC
.,.,TRBJ2-1,TRBV12-5,CASGLQPRAAYNEQFF,TGTGCTAGTGGTTTGCAGCCCAGGGCTGCCTACAATGAGCAGTTCTTC
.,.,TRBJ2-7,TRBV28,CASSSFGYEQYF,TGTGCCAGCAGCTCGTTCGGCTACGAGCAGTACTTC
TRBD1,once,TRBJ2-7,TRBV27,CASSLLTTGGNAYEQYF,TGTGCCAGCAGTCTCCTCACAACAGGGGGTAACGCCTACGAGCAGTACTTC
TRBD2,.,TRBJ2-3,TRBV5-4,CASLSEPGGNTDTQYF,TGTGCCAGCCTGTCTGAGCCGGGAGGAAACACAGATACGCAGTATTTT
.,few,TRBJ1-1,TRBV6-5,CASSYGGGTEAFF,TGTGCCAGCAGTTACGGGGGCGGCACTGAAGCTTTCTTT
TRBD1,.,TRBJ2-2,TRBV9,CASSSPSRGPDGELFF,TGTGCCAGCAGCTCACCCTCCAGGGGGCCTGACGGGGAGCTGTTTTTT
TRBD1,.,TRBJ2-5,TRBV13,CASSSDRGRETQYF,TGTGCCAGCAGCTCGGACAGGGGCCGAGAGACCCAGTACTTC
.,.,TRBJ1-2,TRBV19,CASSISPTGDYGYTF,TGTGCCAGTAGTATTTCTCCGACAGGAGACTATGGCTACACCTTC
TRBD1,.,TRBJ1-1,TRBV4-3,CASSLTGTGLMNTEAFF,TGCGCCAGCAGTTTAACCGGGACAGGTCTAATGAACACTGAAGCTTTCTTT
TRBD1,.,TRBJ2-2,TRBV7-6,CASSPRTGADGELFF,TGTGCCAGCAGCCCCAGGACAGGGGCGGACGGGGAGCTGTTTTTT
.,.,TRBJ2-5,TRBV28,CASKRAGETQYF,TGTGCCAGCAAGAGGGCCGGAGAGACCCAGTACTTC
.,.,TRBJ2-5,TRBV4-1,CASSQDFEETQYF,TGCGCCAGCAGCCAAGATTTCGAAGAGACCCAGTACTTC
.,.,TRBJ2-7,TRBV27,CASSAGGPKYEQYF,TGTGCCAGCAGTGCCGGAGGGCCTAAGTACGAGCAGTACTTC
.,few,TRBJ1-5,TRBV4-3,CASSPAAGGNQPQHF,TGCGCCAGCAGCCCCGCGGCGGGGGGTAATCAGCCCCAGCATTTT
.,.,TRBJ1-1,TRBV14,CASSQIGRAEAFF,TGTGCCAGCAGCCAAATCGGTAGGGCTGAAGCTTTCTTT
.,.,TRBJ2-7,TRBV7-9,CASSSVEDEQYF,TGTGCCAGCAGCTCCGTGGAGGACGAGCAGTACTTC
TRBD2,.,TRBJ2-1,TRBV29-1,CSVSGSGISYNEQFF,TGCAGCGTGAGCGGGAGTGGGATCTCCTACAATGAGCAGTTCTTC
.,.,TRBJ2-7,TRBV5-3,CARSSSRSYEQYF,TGTGCCAGAAGCTCCTCCCGCTCCTACGAGCAGTACTTC
.,.,TRBJ2-1,TRBV4-1,CASSAGTLTYNEQFF,TGCGCCAGCAGCGCCGGGACTCTTACCTACAATGAGCAGTTCTTC
TRBD2,.,TRBJ2-1,TRBV19,CASSIASTSGISSYNEQFF,TGTGCCAGTAGTATAGCGAGTACTAGCGGGATCAGCTCCTACAATGAGCAGTTCTTC
.,.,TRBJ2-1,TRBV29-1,CSVVWGSYNEQFF,TGCAGCGTTGTATGGGGCTCCTACAATGAGCAGTTCTTC
.,.,TRBJ2-2,TRBV7-6,CASSLAGGELFF,TGTGCCAGCAGCTTAGCCGGGGGGGAGCTGTTTTTT
.,.,TRBJ2-7,TRBV9,CASGSNWGLDEQYF,TGTGCCAGCGGGTCAAACTGGGGACTTGACGAGCAGTACTTC
.,.,TRBJ2-1,TRBV6-5,CASSYFGDDPYNEQFF,TGTGCCAGCAGTTACTTCGGGGACGACCCCTACAATGAGCAGTTCTTC
.,.,TRBJ2-3,TRBV7-8,CASSRDSADTQYF,TGTGCCAGCAGCCGAGACAGTGCAGATACGCAGTATTTT